This is a list of T cell receptor beta chains from one sample in a study of response to subunit inactivated influenza vaccine. MiXCR was run by TCRdb on the RT-PCR reads, yielding one entry per CDR3 protein. The data hold some 480,000 distinct CDR3 sequences, with over 9.5% observed a single time. The sample here was PBMCs from blood, taken roughly 6 weeks after vaccination. All receptors come from a man aged 50-59 years who received an inactivated influenza vaccine. Both conserved end residues are part of each CDR3. D genes are given only for firm matches. A clone size is listed for some rows: how often the clone was seen (once, few, many), or a class if it is expanded.

v_gene	abundance	j_gene	d_gene	CDR3aa	CDR3nt
TRBV11-2	-	TRBJ2-3	TRBD2	CASSGGTSLTDTQYF	TGTGCCAGCAGCGGCGGGACTAGCCTCACAGATACGCAGTATTTT
TRBV20-1	-	TRBJ2-1	TRBD2	CSARGFSGRRKEKEQFF	TGCAGTGCTAGAGGATTTAGCGGGAGGCGAAAGGAGAAGGAGCAGTTCTTC
TRBV28	many	TRBJ2-7	TRBD1	CASRDRAYEQYF	TGTGCCAGCAGGGACAGGGCCTACGAGCAGTACTTC
TRBV5-1	-	TRBJ2-3	-	CASSLDGTGTDTQYF	TGCGCCAGCAGCTTGGATGGGACTGGGACAGATACGCAGTATTTT
TRBV10-3	many	TRBJ2-1	TRBD2	CAISDRLAGGYEQFF	TGTGCCATCAGTGACCGTCTAGCGGGCGGGTACGAGCAGTTCTTC
TRBV10-3	many	TRBJ1-1	-	CAISDRRTEAFF	TGTGCCATCAGTGATAGGCGGACTGAAGCTTTCTTT
TRBV5-5	few	TRBJ2-7	-	CASSLRGGRSEQYF	TGTGCCAGCAGCTTGAGGGGGGGACGCAGCGAGCAGTACTTC
TRBV29-1	many	TRBJ2-3	-	CSVDSVIGTDTQYF	TGCAGCGTTGATAGTGTAATCGGCACAGATACGCAGTATTTT
TRBV6-2/TRBV6-3	-	TRBJ2-5	TRBD2	CASSYSTGGAWETQYF	TGTGCCAGCAGTTACTCGACGGGGGGGGCCTGGGAGACCCAGTACTTC
TRBV5-1	many	TRBJ2-7	TRBD2	CASSFIAGNYEQYF	TGCGCCAGCAGCTTTATAGCGGGGAACTACGAGCAGTACTTC
TRBV20-1	-	TRBJ2-7	-	CSAPTVYSYEQYF	TGCAGTGCTCCGACCGTGTACTCCTACGAGCAGTACTTC
TRBV7-2	-	TRBJ2-3	-	CASSPGSSYTDTQYF	TGTGCCAGCAGCCCCGGGAGCTCGTACACAGATACGCAGTATTTT
TRBV2	-	TRBJ2-7	-	CASSEGQGTYEQYF	TGTGCCAGCAGTGAGGGGCAGGGTACCTACGAGCAGTACTTC
TRBV20-1	few	TRBJ2-1	-	CSPVSLVTVSYNEQFF	TGCAGTCCCGTTTCGTTGGTGACAGTCTCCTACAATGAGCAGTTCTTC
TRBV7-6	few	TRBJ2-2	-	CASSSGTGASGELFF	TGTGCCAGCAGCTCTGGAACCGGGGCATCGGGGGAGCTGTTTTTT
TRBV6-7	few	TRBJ1-2	-	CASSQPGTVYGYTF	TGTGCCAGCAGTCAACCTGGGACCGTCTATGGCTACACCTTC
TRBV5-6	-	TRBJ2-7	TRBD2	CASSLGLAGIYEQYF	TGTGCCAGCAGCTTGGGCCTAGCGGGAATCTACGAGCAGTACTTC
TRBV7-6	-	TRBJ2-5	TRBD1	CASSLRTGGREETQYF	TGTGCCAGCAGCTTGAGGACAGGGGGAAGGGAGGAGACCCAGTACTTC
TRBV7-2	few	TRBJ2-1	TRBD2	CASSRTSWGRYNEQFF	TGTGCCAGCAGCCGGACTAGTTGGGGAAGATACAATGAGCAGTTCTTC
TRBV20-1	few	TRBJ2-3	-	CSAPKGSVSTDTQYF	TGCAGTGCCCCGAAGGGGTCGGTGAGCACAGATACGCAGTATTTT
TRBV25-1	many	TRBJ2-7	TRBD2	CASSDAGGPFYEQYF	TGTGCCAGCAGTGATGCGGGAGGCCCCTTTTACGAGCAGTACTTC
TRBV4-3	-	TRBJ2-3	TRBD2	CASSQDGSGSRADTQYF	TGCGCCAGCAGCCAAGATGGGAGCGGGAGCCGGGCAGATACGCAGTATTTT
TRBV11-1	few	TRBJ2-2	-	CASSPRGSNTGELFF	TGTGCCAGCAGCCCCAGGGGTTCTAACACCGGGGAGCTGTTTTTT
TRBV10-3	many	TRBJ1-5	-	CAISAGANAQPQHF	TGTGCCATCAGTGCAGGGGCAAACGCTCAGCCCCAGCATTTT
TRBV7-2	few	TRBJ2-3	-	CASNRDLTDTQYF	TGTGCCAGCAACCGGGACCTCACAGATACGCAGTATTTT
TRBV11-2	few	TRBJ2-7	-	CASSFLAPQTYEQYF	TGTGCCAGCAGCTTCCTAGCTCCTCAAACCTACGAGCAGTACTTC
TRBV7-7	-	TRBJ2-2	-	CASRKEDTGELFF	TGTGCCAGCAGAAAAGAGGACACCGGGGAGCTGTTTTTT
TRBV12-3/TRBV12-4	-	TRBJ1-1	-	CASSLTQNTEAFF	TGTGCCAGCAGTTTGACACAAAACACTGAAGCTTTCTTT